These 25 T cell receptor beta chains were all obtained from the same sample, sequenced in a study of OX40 agonist ivuxolimab in advanced cancers. TCRdb's table, derived via immunoSEQ multiplex PCR, lists solely in-frame clones and lacks some. The sample records 50,000 to 60,000 clones, around 88% being singletons. The sample was CD4+ or CD8+ T cells sorted from blood, taken in a trial of the OX40 agonist ivuxolimab. Every receptor here comes from an adult with an advanced solid tumor such as melanoma, head and neck, liver or kidney cancer.

The V and J genes are TRBV19 and TRBJ2-4; no clear D gene. Germline V gene data show CDR1 as LNHDA and CDR2 as SQIVND (reference sequence). This CDR3 has 15 amino acids. The ends were cut back, 0 bases at V and 8 bases at J, with 14 bases in the middle. The CDR3 DNA reads as TGTGCCAGTAGTATAGACCACCAGCCACGGCACATTCAGTACTTC. It encodes CASSIDHQPRHIQYF.

J is TRBJ1-4 and V is TRBV9; D not resolved. This CDR3 has 13 residues. Trimming took off 5 bases at V and 6 bases at J, with 11 bases between the two ends. CDR1 and CDR2 (germline): SGDLS, YYNGEE. In nucleotides, the CDR3 is TGTGCCAGCAGTACGGGGAACGATGAAAAACTGTTTTTT. Its translation is CASSTGNDEKLFF.

The chain carries TRBV28 and TRBJ1-3, with TRBD1 identical over 7 bases. The CDR3 covers 14 residues. The germline V gene encodes CDR1 MDHEN and CDR2 SYDVKM. The V gene end was trimmed by 2 bases and the J gene end by 2 bases; junction bases not matched to a gene: 0. The CDR3 here is CASSLRGPGNTIYF. CDR3 nucleotide sequence: TGTGCCAGCAGTTTAAGGGGGCCTGGAAACACCATATATTTT. Full variable domain (rest looked up from reference TRBV28 and TRBJ1-3): DVKVTQSSRYLVKRTGEKVFLECVQDMDHENMFWYRQDPGLGLRLIYFSYDVKMKEKGDIPEGYSVSREKKERFSLILESASTNQTSMYLCASSLRGPGNTIYFGEGSWLTVV.

The gene calls are TRBV7-2 and TRBJ2-5; TRBD2 matches 9 bases. Germline V gene sequence: CDR1 SGHTA, CDR2 FQGNSA. The CDR3 totals 16 residues. V shed 3 bases and J 2 bases; nucleotides not matched to a gene: 7. The CDR3: CASSLWPSGVQETQYF. The CDR3 nucleotides are TGTGCCAGCAGCTTGTGGCCTAGCGGGGTTCAAGAGACCCAGTACTTC. Drawing the rest from reference TRBV7-2 and TRBJ2-5, the complete variable domain is GAGVSQSPSNKVTEKGKDVELRCDPISGHTALYWYRQSLGQGLEFLIYFQGNSAPDKSGLPSDRFSAERTGGSVSTLTIQRTQQEDSAVYLCASSLWPSGVQETQYFGPGTRLLVL.

The chain joins TRBV7-3 to TRBJ2-4; the match to TRBD2 covers 8 bases. Germline V gene sequence: CDR1 SGHTA, CDR2 FQGTGA. The junction had 5 bases not matched to a gene; V was cut back by 3 bases and J by 7 bases. This CDR3 is built from 14 residues. CDR3: CASSLAGGDNIQYF. The CDR3 DNA is TGTGCCAGCAGCTTGGCGGGAGGAGATAACATTCAGTACTTC.

This clone was observed a few times. The chain has TRBV4-2 and TRBJ2-6, with D possibly TRBD2 on 6 matching bases. Looked up from germline, CDR1 is LGHNA and CDR2 is YNFKEQ. The V end was cut by 1 base, the J end by 4 bases, with 14 bases between. The CDR3 covers 17 residues. The CDR3 DNA reads TGTGCCAGCAGCCAAGGCCGGACTATACGAGGGGCCAACGTCCTGACTTTC. As protein: CASSQGRTIRGANVLTF.

V is TRBV29-1 and J is TRBJ2-7, with 7 positions matching TRBD2. Trimming at V came to 6 bases and at J to 2 bases, leaving 4 bases not matched to a gene. Germline CDR1 and CDR2: SQVTM and ANQGSEA. This CDR3 comprises 12 residues. This chain's CDR3 is CSVQRDPYEQYF. The CDR3 nucleotides are TGCAGCGTGCAGCGGGACCCCTACGAGCAGTACTTC.

The chain recombines TRBV14 with TRBJ1-6; D is ambiguous. Germline V gives CDR1 SGHDN, CDR2 FVKESK. V was pared by 0 bases and J by 7 bases, with 10 bases between. CDR3 length equals 15 residues. The CDR3 loop is CASSQELATNSPLHF. CDR3 DNA sequence: TGTGCCAGCAGCCAAGAATTAGCTACCAATTCACCCCTCCACTTT.

This clone showed up just once. This chain links TRBV10-3 with TRBJ2-5; either TRBD1 or TRBD2 may supply D (5 bases each). With the DNA end fitting TRBJ2-7 better, the J assignment may be wrong. The CDR3 has 15 residues. Germline loops: CDR1 ENHRY, CDR2 SYGVKD. CDR3 sequence: CAISESPGPGYEQYF. CDR3 nucleotide sequence: TGTGCCATCAGTGAGTCCCCGGGACCCGGCTACGAGCAGTACTTC.

This clone was observed a handful of times. The chain is built from TRBV5-1 and TRBJ2-1, with TRBD2 matching over 7 bases. The CDR3 is made up of 12 amino acids. The V segment lost 6 bases and the J segment 9 bases; nucleotides outside the gene matches: 6. Per germline, CDR1 SGHRS and CDR2 YFSETQ. This CDR3 is CASTGGGAEQFF. The DNA for the CDR3 is TGCGCCAGCACTGGGGGGGGTGCTGAGCAGTTCTTC. Full variable domain (missing parts from reference TRBV5-1 and TRBJ2-1): KAGVTQTPRYLIKTRGQQVTLSCSPISGHRSVSWYQQTPGQGLQFLFEYFSETQRNKGNFPGRFSGRQFSNSRSEMNVSTLELGDSALYLCASTGGGAEQFFGPGTRLTVL.

The chain uses TRBV6-5 and TRBJ1-1, with D possibly being TRBD1 (6 bases). The CDR3 is made up of 13 amino acids. V was shortened by 5 bases and J by 1 base, with 8 bases between the two germline ends. CDR1 is MNHEY, CDR2 SVGAGI, per germline. In DNA form, the CDR3 reads TGTGCCAGCAGTAAACAGGGGAACACTGAAGCTTTCTTT. Translation gives CASSKQGNTEAFF.

The chain uses TRBV10-2 and TRBJ2-7; D gene unclear. Germline assignment: CDR1 WSHSY and CDR2 SAAADI. The CDR3 runs 10 residues. The V end lost 2 bases, the J end lost 9 bases, and 5 bases lay between the germline ends. In DNA, the CDR3 is TGCGCCAGCAGTGAGAAGCGGCAGTACTTC. This sequence encodes CASSEKRQYF.

The chain recombines TRBV4-1 with TRBJ2-1; TRBD1 aligns across 8 bases. This CDR3 is 14 amino acids long. Germline trimming cut 3 bases from V and 9 bases from J; bases unmatched to any gene: 7. Germline CDR1 is MGHRA and CDR2 is YSYEKL. The CDR3: CASSHPQGASEQFF. CDR3 nucleotide sequence: TGCGCCAGCAGCCATCCTCAGGGGGCTAGTGAGCAGTTCTTC.

The chain links TRBV30 to TRBJ1-4; D is unclear. The CDR3 has 13 amino acids. Germline V gene lookup returns CDR1 GTSNPN and CDR2 SVGIG (reference sequence). V gave up 0 bases and J gave up 8 bases, with 10 bases separating them. The CDR3 here is CAWSVRAGEKLFF. CDR3 in DNA: TGTGCCTGGAGTGTACGAGCTGGGGAAAAACTGTTTTTT. The full variable domain, in which reference TRBV30 and TRBJ1-4 provide the parts outside the CDR3, is SQTIHQWPATLVQPVGSPLSLECTVEGTSNPNLYWYRQAAGRGLQLLFYSVGIGQISSEVPQNLSASRPQDRQFILSSKKLLLSDSGFYLCAWSVRAGEKLFFGSGTQLSVL.

The chain has TRBV6-1 and TRBJ1-2, with 10 bases aligning to TRBD1. J gave up 2 bases and V 4 bases, and 1 base lay outside the gene matches. The CDR3 length is 14 residues. From germline, CDR1 is MNHNS and CDR2 SASEGT. CDR3 sequence: CASSAGQGNYGYTF. The CDR3 DNA reads as TGTGCCAGCAGTGCGGGACAGGGGAACTATGGCTACACCTTC.

V and J are TRBV9 and TRBJ2-3; 7 nucleotides agree with TRBD1. Germline V lookup: CDR1 SGDLS, CDR2 YYNGEE. Unmatched junction bases numbered 2, after V lost 1 base and J lost 0 bases. The CDR3 is 15 amino acids. CDR3: CASSVQQGSTDTQYF. In nucleotides, the CDR3 is TGTGCCAGCAGCGTACAACAGGGGAGCACAGATACGCAGTATTTT.

The chain has TRBV28 and TRBJ1-3; 7 bases align to TRBD1. CDR1 and CDR2 from the germline V gene are MDHEN and SYDVKM. The CDR3 loop spans 16 amino acids. Trimming removed 4 bases from V and 3 bases from J; junction bases left unmatched: 9. CDR3: CASSSNRDRSGNTIYF. DNA of the CDR3: TGTGCCAGCAGTTCAAACCGGGACAGAAGTGGAAACACCATATATTTT.

This chain joins TRBV2 and TRBJ2-1; D may be TRBD1 or TRBD2 (7 bases each). V lost 7 bases and J lost 5, with 12 bases in between. Germline V gene sequence: CDR1 SNHLY, CDR2 FYNNEI. The CDR3 extends over 13 amino acids. The DNA of the CDR3 is TGTGCCAGCACGAGCGGGACAGACAATGAGCAGTTCTTC. Translation gives CASTSGTDNEQFF.

Only a few counts were recorded for this clone. The chain uses TRBV9 and TRBJ1-3, with D uncertain. Trimming stripped 1 base from V and 5 bases from J, with 16 bases between. CDR1 is SGDLS, CDR2 YYNGEE, per germline. This CDR3 is built from 16 residues. The CDR3 is CASSVSPKGRRNTIYF. Here the CDR3 DNA reads TGTGCCAGCAGCGTAAGCCCCAAGGGTAGGAGAAACACCATATATTTT.

The rearrangement joins TRBV2 to TRBJ2-7; 9 nucleotides line up with TRBD1. V lost 5 bases and J lost 0; bases outside the gene matches: 2. Germline lookup yields CDR1 SNHLY and CDR2 FYNNEI. The CDR3 loop spans 14 amino acids. CDR3 protein: CASSLQGASYEQYF. CDR3 bases: TGTGCCAGCAGTCTACAGGGGGCCTCCTACGAGCAGTACTTC.

The genes are TRBV5-6 and TRBJ2-5; TRBD2 might be the D (6 bases). Germline assignment: CDR1 SGHDT and CDR2 YYEEEE. The CDR3 runs 13 residues. With 4 bases removed from V and 13 bases from J, the gap between germline ends came to 20 bases. CDR3 in DNA: TGTGCCAGCAGCCTCACGTCTAGCGTCCATGGGTACTTC. It yields the protein CASSLTSSVHGYF.

This clone was observed a few times. The CDR3 coding sequence is TGTGCCAGCTCAGTAGGGACAGTCTATGGCTACACCTTC. Its translation is CASSVGTVYGYTF. The rearrangement uses TRBV18 and TRBJ1-2; 7 bases map to TRBD1. The CDR3 extends over 13 amino acids. With V trimmed by 5 bases and J by 4 bases, 4 bases remained unmatched. The germline V gene has CDR1 KGHSH and CDR2 LQKENI. Combining the CDR3 with reference TRBV18 and TRBJ1-2 gives the whole variable domain NAGVMQNPRHLVRRRGQEARLRCSPMKGHSHVYWYRQLPEEGLKFMVYLQKENIIDESGMPKERFSAEFPKEGPSILRIQQVVRGDSAAYFCASSVGTVYGYTFGSGTRLTVV.

Turning to this clone: The germline gene is not matched at one end of the junction; a read error may be the cause. The genes are TRBV7-7 and TRBJ2-5; D might be TRBD2 (7 bases). The V gene's germline CDR1 is SSHAT and CDR2 FNYEAQ (reference sequence). The CDR3 extends over 15 amino acids. CDR3: CASSPRGGLQETQYF. Here the CDR3 DNA reads TGTGCTAGCAGCCCAAGGGGGGGCCTCCAAGAGACCCAGTACTTC.

This CDR3 reads CASSRTTSALLGGQFF. CDR3 sequence (DNA): TGTGCCAGCAGCAGAACGACTAGCGCTCTATTAGGGGGGCAGTTCTTC. The chain carries TRBV9 and TRBJ2-1, with TRBD2 matching 8 bases. Per the germline V gene, CDR1 is SGDLS and CDR2 is YYNGEE. With V trimmed by 4 bases and J by 12 bases, 18 bases remained unmatched. CDR3 size: 16 residues.

The rearrangement links TRBV11-1 to TRBJ2-5, with TRBD2 identical over 10 bases. The CDR3 covers 16 residues. Germline loops: CDR1 SGHAT, CDR2 FQDESV (reference sequence). J lost 1 base, V lost 5 bases, and 7 bases had no gene match. CDR3 in amino acids: CASSKRLAGLQETQYF. CDR3 bases: TGTGCCAGCAGCAAAAGACTAGCGGGCCTCCAAGAGACCCAGTACTTC.